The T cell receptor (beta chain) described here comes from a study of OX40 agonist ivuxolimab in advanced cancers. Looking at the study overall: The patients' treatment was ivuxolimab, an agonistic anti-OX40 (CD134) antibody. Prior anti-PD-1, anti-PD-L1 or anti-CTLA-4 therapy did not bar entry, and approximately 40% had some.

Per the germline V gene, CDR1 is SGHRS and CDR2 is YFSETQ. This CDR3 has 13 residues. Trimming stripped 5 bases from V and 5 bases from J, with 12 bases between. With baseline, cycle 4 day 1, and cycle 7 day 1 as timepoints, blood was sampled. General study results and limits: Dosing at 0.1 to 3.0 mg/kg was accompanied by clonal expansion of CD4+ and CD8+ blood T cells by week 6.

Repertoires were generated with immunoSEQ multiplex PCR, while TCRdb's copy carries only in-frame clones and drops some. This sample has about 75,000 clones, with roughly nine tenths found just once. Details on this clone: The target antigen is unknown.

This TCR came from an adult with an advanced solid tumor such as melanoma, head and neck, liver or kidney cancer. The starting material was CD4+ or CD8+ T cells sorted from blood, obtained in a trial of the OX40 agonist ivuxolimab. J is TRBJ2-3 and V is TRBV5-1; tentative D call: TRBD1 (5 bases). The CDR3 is CASSHPDRDTQYF. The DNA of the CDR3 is TGCGCCAGCAGTCACCCTGACAGAGATACGCAGTATTTT.